In this sample, the clone carrying this T cell receptor beta chain turned up many times. Its matching antigen is unknown. Assay used: immunoSEQ multiplex PCR; TCRdb lists only in-frame clones, some missing. The table includes 20,000 to 30,000 clones, around 70% detected once. This sample stems from a study of early stage breast cancer tumors. Study as a whole: ER+/PR+/HER2- status applied to about 70% of the 16 invasive breast tumors. General study findings and limits: Commonly generated sequences made up most enriched TCRB sequences shared between patients.

Trimming left V 3 bases short and J 3 bases short, with 10 bases between. CDR1 and CDR2 from the germline V gene are SGDLS and YYNGEE. This CDR3 spans 14 amino acids. This TCR derives from a person in their sixties with breast cancer. The genes are TRBV9 and TRBJ2-1; TRBD2 might be the D (5 bases). Source material: breast tumor tissue. CDR3 loop: CASSAGLIYNEQFF. CDR3 DNA: TGTGCCAGCAGCGCCGGACTGATCTACAATGAGCAGTTCTTC. Full variable domain (missing parts from reference TRBV9 and TRBJ2-1): DSGVTQTPKHLITATGQRVTLRCSPRSGDLSVYWYQQSLDQGLQFLIQYYNGEERAKGNILERFSAQQFPDLHSELNLSSLELGDSALYFCASSAGLIYNEQFFGPGTRLTVL.